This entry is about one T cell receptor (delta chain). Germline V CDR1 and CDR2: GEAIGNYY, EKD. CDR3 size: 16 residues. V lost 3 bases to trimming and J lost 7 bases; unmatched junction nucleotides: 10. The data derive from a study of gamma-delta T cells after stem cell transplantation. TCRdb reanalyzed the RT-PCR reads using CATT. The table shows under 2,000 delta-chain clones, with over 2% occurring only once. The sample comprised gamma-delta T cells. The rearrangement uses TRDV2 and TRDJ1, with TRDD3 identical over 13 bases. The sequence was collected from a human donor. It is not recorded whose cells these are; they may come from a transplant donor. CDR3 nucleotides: TGTGCCTGTGACCCTCTACTGGGGGATACGGAGGCTAAACTCATCTTT. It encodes CACDPLLGDTEAKLIF.